What follows is one T cell receptor (beta chain) and its context. The antigen remains undetermined. This record comes from a study of T cell responses to AZD1222 COVID-19 vaccine. Study observations and caveats: Seropositivity was recorded at baseline in only 5 or 6 AZD1222 recipients. The donor group comprised mostly white British people and more females; the analysis possibly underestimated clonal diversity.

Method: immunoSEQ multiplex PCR; TCRdb's copy keeps in-frame clones and lacks some. This repertoire shows about 140,000 clones, about 90% found once; its top ten account for about 7.5%. The CDR3 is made up of 16 amino acids. The germline V gene has CDR1 LGHDT and CDR2 YNNKEL (reference sequence). The junction had 10 bases not matched to a gene; V was cut back by 4 bases and J by 6 bases. Sequencing used peripheral blood, obtained 28 days after the second dose of the MenACWY control vaccine. This receptor was obtained from an adult who received the MenACWY meningococcal vaccine as a control. The chain couples TRBV3-1 (or the pseudogene TRBV3-2) to TRBJ2-1; 9 bases are shared with TRBD2. The CDR3 loop reads CASSPFVREGRNEQFF. CDR3 sequence (DNA): TGTGCCAGCAGCCCCTTCGTGCGGGAGGGCCGCAATGAGCAGTTCTTC.